The 17 T cell receptor beta chains below come from one sample, sequenced in a study of shared clonotypes between healthy human individuals. Terminally differentiated effector memory CD45RA+ cells were left out of the naive CD8 fraction, which was CD45RO-negative and positively selected for CCR7. TCRdb's copy holds only in-frame clones and misses some; the assay was immunoSEQ multiplex PCR. The profile shows about 2.1 million clones, 90% to 95% of them singletons. The sequenced material came from naive CD8+ T cells from PBMCs. All receptors come from a man aged 18-30 years in good health. Some clones in this sample may be carry-over from other donors' samples.

The chain links TRBV29-1 to TRBJ1-2, with D possibly being TRBD1 (5 bases). Trimming removed 3 bases from V and 8 bases from J, with 13 bases in between. The CDR3 length is 12 residues. Germline V gene sequence: CDR1 SQVTM, CDR2 ANQGSEA. The CDR3 coding sequence is TGCAGCGTTGAGGGGCAGCTTCGAGGCTACACCTTC. It yields the protein CSVEGQLRGYTF.

The V gene is TRBV6-5, the J gene TRBJ1-1; no reliable D call. V was shortened by 8 bases and J by 4 bases, with 14 bases between the two germline ends. Germline V gene lookup returns CDR1 MNHEY and CDR2 SVGAGI. The CDR3 totals 13 residues. DNA for the CDR3: TGTGCCAGCTGGAAGGGCGAGGTCACTGAAGCTTTCTTT. As protein: CASWKGEVTEAFF.

The rearrangement links TRBV6-5 to TRBJ2-7; D unresolved. CDR1 and CDR2 from the germline V gene are MNHEY and SVGAGI. The CDR3 totals 14 residues. The V gene lost 6 bases and the J gene lost 1 base, with 13 bases spanning the gap. The CDR3 DNA follows: TGTGCCAGCAGACCGAATTCTAGATCCTACGAGCAGTACTTC. It encodes CASRPNSRSYEQYF.

The V and J genes are TRBV27 and TRBJ1-1; no clear D. CDR1 and CDR2 (germline): MNHEY, SMNVEV (reference sequence). Deletions cut 5 bases from V and 5 bases from J, with 12 bases between. This CDR3 is built from 13 residues. CDR3 amino acids: CASSQTPGTEAFF. The CDR3 DNA sequence: TGTGCCAGCAGTCAAACACCGGGGACTGAAGCTTTCTTT.

J is TRBJ2-7 and V is TRBV27; D remains ambiguous. V was clipped by 6 bases and J by 3 bases, with 21 bases between them. This CDR3 has 16 residues. The V gene's germline CDR1 is MNHEY and CDR2 SMNVEV (reference sequence). DNA of the CDR3: TGTGCCAGCAGCACCTCGGTCCCCCGGAGTCGCTACGAGCAGTACTTC. Protein product: CASSTSVPRSRYEQYF.

Notes on this clone: Additional DNA sequences in this sample encode the identical CDR3. This chain joins TRBV7-9 and TRBJ2-7; 7 bases fit TRBD1. From germline, CDR1 is SEHNR and CDR2 FQNEAQ (reference sequence). The length of the CDR3 is 14 residues. Unmatched junction bases numbered 2, after V lost 1 base and J lost 2 bases. CDR3 in amino acids: CASSLERGPYEQYF. In nucleotides, the CDR3 is TGTGCCAGCAGCTTAGAAAGGGGGCCCTACGAGCAGTACTTC.

The J gene is TRBJ2-7, the V gene TRBV7-9; 13 bases are a match to TRBD2. Germline V CDR1 and CDR2: SEHNR, FQNEAQ (reference sequence). Germline trimming cut 5 bases from V and 5 bases from J; bases unmatched to any gene: 6. There are 15 residues in the CDR3. CDR3: CASSQLAGGRDEQYF. CDR3 nucleotide sequence: TGTGCCAGCAGCCAACTAGCGGGAGGGCGGGACGAGCAGTACTTC.

The chain employs TRBV6-1 and TRBJ2-7; D possibly matches TRBD1 or TRBD2 (5 bases each). This CDR3 is built from 14 residues. Trimming cost V 2 bases and J 3 bases, with 11 bases left between them. CDR1 is MNHNS and CDR2 is SASEGT in the germline V gene. The CDR3 here is CASSERDRHYEQYF. The CDR3 DNA sequence: TGTGCCAGCAGTGAACGGGACCGACACTACGAGCAGTACTTC.

The CDR3 nucleotides are TGTGCCAGCAGTCCCACGGAGCTAGGCTATGGCTACACCTTC. Translation: CASSPTELGYGYTF. The chain has TRBV28 and TRBJ1-2; D not resolved. The germline gives CDR1 MDHEN, CDR2 SYDVKM. V shed 5 bases and J shed 4 bases, with 14 bases lying between them. This CDR3 is 14 amino acids long.

The chain carries TRBV29-1 and TRBJ2-7; tentatively, D is TRBD1 or TRBD2 (5 bases each). This CDR3 has 14 residues. Germline V gene lookup returns CDR1 SQVTM and CDR2 ANQGSEA. Deletions cut 1 base from V and 3 bases from J, with 13 bases between. DNA for the CDR3: TGCAGCGTTGAAGTTCCTGAGGGGCGCTACGAGCAGTACTTC. This translates into CSVEVPEGRYEQYF.

On this clone: Other DNA sequences in this specimen translate into the identical CDR3. The rearrangement uses TRBV27 and TRBJ2-1, with 11 bases that match TRBD1. The germline V gene has CDR1 MNHEY and CDR2 SMNVEV (reference sequence). V was pared by 8 bases and J by 7 bases, with 1 base of the junction left unmatched. The CDR3 has 12 amino acids. Written as DNA, the CDR3 is TGTGCCAGCGGGACAGGGGGGAATGAGCAGTTCTTC. It specifies CASGTGGNEQFF.

V is TRBV15 and J is TRBJ2-5; possibly TRBD2 for D (6 bases). V was cut by 1 base and J by 5 bases, with 17 bases left in between. The CDR3 contains 16 residues. Germline V gene lookup returns CDR1 LNHNV and CDR2 YYDKDF (reference sequence). CDR3 in amino acids: CATSRGGGAEGETQYF. The CDR3 DNA reads TGTGCCACCAGCAGAGGAGGAGGGGCGGAGGGGGAGACCCAGTACTTC.

This clone was found once. This chain connects TRBV29-1 to TRBJ2-1; 9 bases are a match to TRBD2. The V gene's germline CDR1 is SQVTM and CDR2 ANQGSEA. The length of the CDR3 is 15 residues. The V gene end was trimmed by 4 bases and the J gene end by 7 bases; junction bases not matched to a gene: 11. The DNA of the CDR3 is TGCAGCGTTGGGGGGCGCGGGAGGGCCGGAAATGAGCAGTTCTTC. Its translation: CSVGGRGRAGNEQFF.

This chain connects TRBV11-3 to TRBJ1-1; 9 positions match TRBD1. V gave up 6 bases and J gave up 1 base; unmatched junction bases: 3. The CDR3 sequence is 14 residues long. Germline-derived CDR1 and CDR2 are SGHNT and YENEEA. CDR3 region: CASSQTGGNTEAFF. The CDR3 DNA reads TGTGCCAGCAGTCAGACAGGGGGGAACACTGAAGCTTTCTTT.

The chain is built from TRBV2 and TRBJ2-4, with TRBD2 identical over 7 bases. There are 13 residues in the CDR3. V lost 6 bases to trimming and J lost 5 bases; unmatched junction nucleotides: 4. CDR1 is SNHLY, CDR2 FYNNEI, per germline. The CDR3: CASRGGGENIQYF. In DNA form, the CDR3 reads TGTGCCAGCAGGGGCGGGGGAGAAAACATTCAGTACTTC. Based on the CDR3 plus reference TRBV2 and TRBJ2-4, the full variable domain is EPEVTQTPSHQVTQMGQEVILRCVPISNHLYFYWYRQILGQKVEFLVSFYNNEISEKSEIFDDQFSVERPDGSNFTLKIRSTKLEDSAMYFCASRGGGENIQYFGAGTRLSVL.

This chain links TRBV30 with TRBJ1-6; D gene unclear. V gave up 0 bases and J gave up 7 bases, with 10 bases separating them. Germline CDR1 GTSNPN, CDR2 SVGIG (reference sequence). There are 14 residues in the CDR3. The CDR3 here is CAWSVGRVNSPLHF. The CDR3 DNA is TGTGCCTGGAGTGTGGGTAGGGTCAATTCACCCCTCCACTTT.

The V call is TRBV7-9, the J call TRBJ2-1, with 7 bases aligning to TRBD2. CDR1 is SEHNR and CDR2 is FQNEAQ in the germline V gene (reference sequence). The CDR3 consists of 15 residues. The V segment lost 6 bases and the J segment 5 bases; nucleotides outside the gene matches: 10. The CDR3 is CASRYPGGLDNEQFF. Here the CDR3 DNA reads TGTGCCAGCAGATATCCGGGGGGACTTGACAATGAGCAGTTCTTC. The whole variable domain, remainder taken from reference TRBV7-9 and TRBJ2-1, is DTGVSQNPRHKITKRGQNVTFRCDPISEHNRLYWYRQTLGQGPEFLTYFQNEAQLEKSRLLSDRFSAERPKGSFSTLEIQRTEQGDSAMYLCASRYPGGLDNEQFFGPGTRLTVL.